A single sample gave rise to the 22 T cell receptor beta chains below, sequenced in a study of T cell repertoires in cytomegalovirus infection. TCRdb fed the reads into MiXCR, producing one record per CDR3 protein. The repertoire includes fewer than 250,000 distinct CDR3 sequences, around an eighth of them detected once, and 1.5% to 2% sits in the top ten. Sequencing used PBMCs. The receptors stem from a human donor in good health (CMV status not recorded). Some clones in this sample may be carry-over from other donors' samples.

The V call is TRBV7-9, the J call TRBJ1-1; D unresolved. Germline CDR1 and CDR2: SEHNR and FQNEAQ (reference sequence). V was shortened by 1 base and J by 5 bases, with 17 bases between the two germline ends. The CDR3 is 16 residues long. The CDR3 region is CASSLEGLPRGTEAFF. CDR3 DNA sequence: TGTGCCAGCAGCTTAGAAGGACTCCCGAGAGGAACTGAAGCTTTCTTT.

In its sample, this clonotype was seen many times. The CDR3 region is CASSPPSGRDTDTQYF. CDR3 bases: TGTGCCAGCAGCCCTCCTAGCGGGAGGGACACAGATACGCAGTATTTT. The chain carries TRBV7-3 and TRBJ2-3, with 12 bases matching TRBD2. Germline V CDR1 and CDR2: SGHTA, FQGTGA. Trimming removed 5 bases from V and 2 bases from J; junction bases left unmatched: 5. This CDR3 has 16 residues.

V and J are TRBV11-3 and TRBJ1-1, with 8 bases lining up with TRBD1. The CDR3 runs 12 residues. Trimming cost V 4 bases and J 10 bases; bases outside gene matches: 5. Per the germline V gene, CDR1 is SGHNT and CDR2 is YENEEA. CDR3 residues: CASSSDRGRAFF. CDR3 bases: TGTGCCAGCAGCTCCGACAGGGGTCGAGCTTTCTTT. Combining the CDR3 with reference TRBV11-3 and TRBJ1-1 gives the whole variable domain EAGVVQSPRYKIIEKKQPVAFWCNPISGHNTLYWYLQNLGQGPELLIRYENEEAVDDSQLPKDRFSAERLKGVDSTLKIQPAELGDSAVYLCASSSDRGRAFFGQGTRLTVV.

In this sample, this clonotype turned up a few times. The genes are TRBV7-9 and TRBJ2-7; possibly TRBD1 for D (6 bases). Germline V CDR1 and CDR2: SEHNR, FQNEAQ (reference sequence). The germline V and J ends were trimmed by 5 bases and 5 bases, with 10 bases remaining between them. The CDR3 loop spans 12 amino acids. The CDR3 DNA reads TGTGCCAGCAGCCCGGGACACAACGAGCAGTACTTC. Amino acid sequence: CASSPGHNEQYF.

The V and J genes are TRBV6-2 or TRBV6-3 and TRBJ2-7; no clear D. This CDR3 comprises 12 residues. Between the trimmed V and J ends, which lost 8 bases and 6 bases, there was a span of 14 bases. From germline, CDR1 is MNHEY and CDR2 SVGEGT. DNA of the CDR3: TGTGCCAGCGGAGACACGGCCATCGAGCAGTACTTC. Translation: CASGDTAIEQYF.

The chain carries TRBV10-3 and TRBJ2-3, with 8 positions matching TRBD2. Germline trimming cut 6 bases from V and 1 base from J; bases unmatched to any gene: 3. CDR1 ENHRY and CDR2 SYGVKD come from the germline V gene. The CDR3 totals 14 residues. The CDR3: CAISPGGGTDTQYF. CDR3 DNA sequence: TGTGCCATCAGCCCGGGGGGGGGCACAGATACGCAGTATTTT.

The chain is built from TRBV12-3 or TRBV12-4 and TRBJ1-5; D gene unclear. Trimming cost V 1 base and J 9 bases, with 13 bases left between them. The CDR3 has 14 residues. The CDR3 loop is CASSLGRSTGPQHF. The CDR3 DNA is TGTGCCAGCAGTTTAGGACGGTCCACGGGGCCCCAGCATTTT.

DNA for the CDR3: TGTGCCAGCAGTGAACTTACAGGGGGTTATGGCTACACCTTC. Translation gives CASSELTGGYGYTF. This chain links TRBV28 with TRBJ1-2, with 8 bases that match TRBD1. The V and J ends lost 5 bases and 5 bases, in that order; junction bases with no gene match: 7. Germline assignment: CDR1 MDHEN and CDR2 SYDVKM. The CDR3 loop spans 14 amino acids.

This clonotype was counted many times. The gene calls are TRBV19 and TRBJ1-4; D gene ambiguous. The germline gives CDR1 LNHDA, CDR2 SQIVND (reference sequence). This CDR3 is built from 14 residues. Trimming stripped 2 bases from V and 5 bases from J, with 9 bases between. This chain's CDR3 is CASSIRGGNEKLFF. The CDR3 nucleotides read TGTGCCAGTAGTATAAGAGGAGGAAATGAAAAACTGTTTTTT.

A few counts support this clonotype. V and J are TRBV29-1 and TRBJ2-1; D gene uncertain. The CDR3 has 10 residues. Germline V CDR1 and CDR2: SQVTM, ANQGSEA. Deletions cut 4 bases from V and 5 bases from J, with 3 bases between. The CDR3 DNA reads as TGCAGCGTTGGCGACAATGAGCAGTTCTTC. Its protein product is CSVGDNEQFF.

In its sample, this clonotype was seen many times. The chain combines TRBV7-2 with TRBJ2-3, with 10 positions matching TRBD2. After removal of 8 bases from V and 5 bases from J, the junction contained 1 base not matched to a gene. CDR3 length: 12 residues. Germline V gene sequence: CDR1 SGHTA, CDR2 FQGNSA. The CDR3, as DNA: TGTGCCAGCCGGACTAGCGGAGATACGCAGTATTTT. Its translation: CASRTSGDTQYF.

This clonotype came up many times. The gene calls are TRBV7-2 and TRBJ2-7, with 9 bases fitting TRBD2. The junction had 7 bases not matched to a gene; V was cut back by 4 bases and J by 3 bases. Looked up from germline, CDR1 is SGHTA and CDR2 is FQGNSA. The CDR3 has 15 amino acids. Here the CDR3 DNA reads TGTGCCAGCAGCTCAGGAGGAGCGGGAGGCTACGAGCAGTACTTC. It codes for CASSSGGAGGYEQYF.

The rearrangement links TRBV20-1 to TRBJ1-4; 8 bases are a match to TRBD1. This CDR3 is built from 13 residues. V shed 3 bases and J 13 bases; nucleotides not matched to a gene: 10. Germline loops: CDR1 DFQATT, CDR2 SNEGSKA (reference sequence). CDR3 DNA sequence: TGCAGTGCTAGCGACAGGGGAACGGAGAGACTGTTTTTT. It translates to CSASDRGTERLFF.

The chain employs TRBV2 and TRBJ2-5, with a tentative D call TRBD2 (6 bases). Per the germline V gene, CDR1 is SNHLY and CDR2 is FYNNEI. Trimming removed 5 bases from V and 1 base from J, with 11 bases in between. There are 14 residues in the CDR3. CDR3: CASSTRGIQETQYF. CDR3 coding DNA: TGTGCCAGCAGTACTCGCGGGATCCAAGAGACCCAGTACTTC.

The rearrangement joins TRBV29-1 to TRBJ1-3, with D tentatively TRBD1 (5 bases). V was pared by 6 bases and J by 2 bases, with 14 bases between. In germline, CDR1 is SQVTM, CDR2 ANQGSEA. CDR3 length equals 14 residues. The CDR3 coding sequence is TGCAGCGTACGGGACCAAGAAACTGGAAACACCATATATTTT. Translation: CSVRDQETGNTIYF.

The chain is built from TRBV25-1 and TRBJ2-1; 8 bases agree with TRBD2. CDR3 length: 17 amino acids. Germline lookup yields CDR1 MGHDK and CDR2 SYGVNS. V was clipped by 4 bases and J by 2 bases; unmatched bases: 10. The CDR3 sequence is CASSAPLAGLAYNEQFF. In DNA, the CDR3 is TGTGCCAGCAGTGCTCCCTTAGCGGGATTGGCCTACAATGAGCAGTTCTTC.

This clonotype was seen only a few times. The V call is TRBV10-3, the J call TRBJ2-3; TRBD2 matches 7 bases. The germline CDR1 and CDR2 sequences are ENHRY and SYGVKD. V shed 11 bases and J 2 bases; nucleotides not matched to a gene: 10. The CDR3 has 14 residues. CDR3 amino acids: CAAGDSGFTDTQYF. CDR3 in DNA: TGTGCCGCGGGAGACAGCGGATTCACAGATACGCAGTATTTT.

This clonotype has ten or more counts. The DNA for the CDR3 is TGTGCCACCAGTGACGCGGGGGGCAAGGAGACCCAGTACTTC. Encoded protein: CATSDAGGKETQYF. V usage is TRBV24-1 and J usage is TRBJ2-5; TRBD2 matches 8 bases. The CDR3 is made up of 14 amino acids. V trimming: 4 bases; J trimming: 5 bases; junction bases outside the gene matches: 5. CDR1 is KGHDR, CDR2 SFDVKD, per germline.

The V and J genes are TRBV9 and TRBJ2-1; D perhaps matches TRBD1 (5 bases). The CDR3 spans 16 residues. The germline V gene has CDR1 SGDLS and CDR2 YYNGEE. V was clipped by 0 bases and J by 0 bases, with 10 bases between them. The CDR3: CASSVAQGDSYNEQFF. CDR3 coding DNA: TGTGCCAGCAGCGTAGCCCAGGGCGACTCCTACAATGAGCAGTTCTTC.

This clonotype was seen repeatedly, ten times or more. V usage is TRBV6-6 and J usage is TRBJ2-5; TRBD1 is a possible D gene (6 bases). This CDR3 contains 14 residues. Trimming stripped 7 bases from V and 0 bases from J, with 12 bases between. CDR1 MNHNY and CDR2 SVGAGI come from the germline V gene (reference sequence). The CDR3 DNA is TGTGCCAGCACCGCCAGGGGTAACCAAGAGACCCAGTACTTC. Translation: CASTARGNQETQYF.

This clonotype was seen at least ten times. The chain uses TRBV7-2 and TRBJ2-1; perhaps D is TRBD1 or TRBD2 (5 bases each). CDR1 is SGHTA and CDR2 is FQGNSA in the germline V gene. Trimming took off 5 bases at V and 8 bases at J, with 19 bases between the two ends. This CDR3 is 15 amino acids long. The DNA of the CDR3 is TGTGCCAGCAGCCGGGCCGGGACGGCGATGGATGAGCAGTTCTTC. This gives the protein CASSRAGTAMDEQFF.

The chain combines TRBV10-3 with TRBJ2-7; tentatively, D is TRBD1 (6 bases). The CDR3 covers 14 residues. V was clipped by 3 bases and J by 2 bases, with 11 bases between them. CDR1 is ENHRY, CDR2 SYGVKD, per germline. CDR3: CAISDSGQTYEQYF. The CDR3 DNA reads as TGTGCCATCAGTGACTCTGGACAGACCTACGAGCAGTACTTC.